This TCR beta chain was found in a study of T-cell memory formation after mild COVID-19 (dated by TCRdb to the early 2020s). For the wider study: Most TCR sequence clusters were specific to one of the two donors. In a couple of donors, T-cell clones that expanded and contracted after mild COVID-19 were tracked by sequencing TCRalpha and TCRbeta repertoires over time. Two young, previously healthy adult volunteers made up the cohort, one male and one female. General study outcomes and caveats: Some responding clones were found in pre-infection memory, which suggests that pre-existing cross-reactive memory T cells took part in the SARS-CoV-2 response. From day 15 to 85, contracting clones showed balanced CD4/CD8 phenotypes, whereas a second wave of clones that expanded from day 15 to 37 leaned towards CD4+. Only a couple of mild cases were covered by the study, and larger cohorts that include severe cases with pre-infection samples were considered necessary. Contracting CD4+ clones were located mainly in the CM and EM memory subsets, whereas CD8+ clones were found to be enriched in EMRA. SARS-CoV-2 specificity of the second-wave clones peaking on day 37 was not confirmed.

V has 6 bases trimmed and J has 0 bases trimmed; junction bases matching no gene number 3. The CDR3, cysteine through phenylalanine, is 15 amino acids long. The sequence is cut down to CDR3 DNA, 45 bases in frame from base 1. Worth noting for this clonotype: It lacks a known antigen. No much larger clone is present one base from it, and per-base qualities are unavailable.

Sequencing was performed on an Illumina NovaSeq 6000. TCRalpha and TCRbeta cDNA libraries were constructed by 5'RACE with constant-segment primers, with sample barcodes and unique molecular identifiers being introduced. RNA was extracted from every sample with Trizol reagent. Amplification of the libraries took two PCR steps, and the second step added a second sample barcode plus Illumina TruSeq adapters. Sequencing of the libraries was done on an Illumina NovaSeq, producing 2 x 150 bp paired-end reads. The original methods were these. Demultiplexing of reads and collapsing into UMI-guided consensus sequences were performed with migec v1.2.7. Using mixcr v2.1.11, the UMI consensuses were aligned to TRA and TRB V and J templates and assembled into clonotypes. A clonotype was counted as expanded or contracted only when both edgeR and NoisET called the clonotype significant, with the noise models trained on biological replicates. For edgeR calls, the thresholds were a false discovery rate-adjusted p below 0.01 and a log2 fold-change of 1. PCA with hierarchical clustering of max-normalized trajectories of the 1000 most abundant clonotypes was used as exploratory dynamics analysis. Separately sequenced CD4+ and CD8+ repertoires were used to assign a CD4 or CD8 phenotype to each responding clone. The raw public reads went through TCRdb reprocessing: fastp at Q25, MiXCR clone calling, in-frame beta chains kept. All rows with the same CDR3 protein become a single entry with the most common DNA and genes. The V and J calls follow TCRdb's processing rather than the paper's. The sample yields around 150,000 distinct CDR3 sequences; roughly 28% were counted once. Clones ranked in the top ten supply around 11% of the sample.

Ficoll-Paque density gradient centrifugation was used to isolate PBMCs. The sequence was obtained from an adult woman who had mild COVID-19 (a few samples of this study predate the infection). The sample titles of this study are shuffled in the database, so cell type and time point are left out; the donor was told from shared clones. The chain joins TRBV12-3 or TRBV12-4 to TRBJ2-2; 8 of the junction bases match TRBD2. The specimen was PBMCs or a T cell subset sorted from them (not recorded which). In nucleotide form, the sequence is TGTGCCAGCAGACTTAGCGGGGCGAACACCGGGGAGCTGTTTTTT. Translation gives CASRLSGANTGELFF.